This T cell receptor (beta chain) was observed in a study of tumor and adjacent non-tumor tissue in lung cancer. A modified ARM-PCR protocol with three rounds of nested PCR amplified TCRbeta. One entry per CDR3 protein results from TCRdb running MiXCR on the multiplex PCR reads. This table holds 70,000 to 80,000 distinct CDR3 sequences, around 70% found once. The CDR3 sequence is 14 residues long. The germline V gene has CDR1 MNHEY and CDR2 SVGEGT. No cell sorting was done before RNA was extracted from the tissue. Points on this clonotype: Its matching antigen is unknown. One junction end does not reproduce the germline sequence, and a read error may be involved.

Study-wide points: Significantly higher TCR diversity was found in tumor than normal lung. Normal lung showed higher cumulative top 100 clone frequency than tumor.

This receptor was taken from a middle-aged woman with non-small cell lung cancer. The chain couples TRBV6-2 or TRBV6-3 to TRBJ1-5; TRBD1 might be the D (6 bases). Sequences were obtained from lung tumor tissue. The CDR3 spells CASSTGSENQAQHF. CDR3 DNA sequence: TGTGCTAGCTCAACAGGGAGCGAGAATCAGGCCCAGCATTTT.